This TCR beta chain was sequenced for a study of T-cell reconstitution after alpha-beta-depleted transplantation in children. During its preparation, the TCRbeta library received unique molecular identifiers. Via MiXCR, TCRdb re-called the PCR reads, giving one row per CDR3 protein. The sample includes 190,000 or so distinct CDR3 sequences, just over 14% seen only once; the top ten take 13%. V lost 4 bases, J lost 5 bases, and 10 bases stayed unmatched. CDR3 length: 16 amino acids. In germline, CDR1 is SGHKS, CDR2 YYEKEE (reference sequence). This clonotype was recorded at least ten times. This TCR derives from a human donor who donated a stem cell graft to a child with acute lymphoblastic leukemia. The chain is built from TRBV5-5 and TRBJ1-1; 11 nucleotides line up with TRBD1. The specimen comprised PBMCs from the stem cell graft donor, sampled from the stem cell graft. CDR3 loop: CASSLGTGGMITEAFF. The CDR3 nucleotides are TGTGCCAGCAGCCTTGGGACAGGGGGTATGATAACTGAAGCTTTCTTT.